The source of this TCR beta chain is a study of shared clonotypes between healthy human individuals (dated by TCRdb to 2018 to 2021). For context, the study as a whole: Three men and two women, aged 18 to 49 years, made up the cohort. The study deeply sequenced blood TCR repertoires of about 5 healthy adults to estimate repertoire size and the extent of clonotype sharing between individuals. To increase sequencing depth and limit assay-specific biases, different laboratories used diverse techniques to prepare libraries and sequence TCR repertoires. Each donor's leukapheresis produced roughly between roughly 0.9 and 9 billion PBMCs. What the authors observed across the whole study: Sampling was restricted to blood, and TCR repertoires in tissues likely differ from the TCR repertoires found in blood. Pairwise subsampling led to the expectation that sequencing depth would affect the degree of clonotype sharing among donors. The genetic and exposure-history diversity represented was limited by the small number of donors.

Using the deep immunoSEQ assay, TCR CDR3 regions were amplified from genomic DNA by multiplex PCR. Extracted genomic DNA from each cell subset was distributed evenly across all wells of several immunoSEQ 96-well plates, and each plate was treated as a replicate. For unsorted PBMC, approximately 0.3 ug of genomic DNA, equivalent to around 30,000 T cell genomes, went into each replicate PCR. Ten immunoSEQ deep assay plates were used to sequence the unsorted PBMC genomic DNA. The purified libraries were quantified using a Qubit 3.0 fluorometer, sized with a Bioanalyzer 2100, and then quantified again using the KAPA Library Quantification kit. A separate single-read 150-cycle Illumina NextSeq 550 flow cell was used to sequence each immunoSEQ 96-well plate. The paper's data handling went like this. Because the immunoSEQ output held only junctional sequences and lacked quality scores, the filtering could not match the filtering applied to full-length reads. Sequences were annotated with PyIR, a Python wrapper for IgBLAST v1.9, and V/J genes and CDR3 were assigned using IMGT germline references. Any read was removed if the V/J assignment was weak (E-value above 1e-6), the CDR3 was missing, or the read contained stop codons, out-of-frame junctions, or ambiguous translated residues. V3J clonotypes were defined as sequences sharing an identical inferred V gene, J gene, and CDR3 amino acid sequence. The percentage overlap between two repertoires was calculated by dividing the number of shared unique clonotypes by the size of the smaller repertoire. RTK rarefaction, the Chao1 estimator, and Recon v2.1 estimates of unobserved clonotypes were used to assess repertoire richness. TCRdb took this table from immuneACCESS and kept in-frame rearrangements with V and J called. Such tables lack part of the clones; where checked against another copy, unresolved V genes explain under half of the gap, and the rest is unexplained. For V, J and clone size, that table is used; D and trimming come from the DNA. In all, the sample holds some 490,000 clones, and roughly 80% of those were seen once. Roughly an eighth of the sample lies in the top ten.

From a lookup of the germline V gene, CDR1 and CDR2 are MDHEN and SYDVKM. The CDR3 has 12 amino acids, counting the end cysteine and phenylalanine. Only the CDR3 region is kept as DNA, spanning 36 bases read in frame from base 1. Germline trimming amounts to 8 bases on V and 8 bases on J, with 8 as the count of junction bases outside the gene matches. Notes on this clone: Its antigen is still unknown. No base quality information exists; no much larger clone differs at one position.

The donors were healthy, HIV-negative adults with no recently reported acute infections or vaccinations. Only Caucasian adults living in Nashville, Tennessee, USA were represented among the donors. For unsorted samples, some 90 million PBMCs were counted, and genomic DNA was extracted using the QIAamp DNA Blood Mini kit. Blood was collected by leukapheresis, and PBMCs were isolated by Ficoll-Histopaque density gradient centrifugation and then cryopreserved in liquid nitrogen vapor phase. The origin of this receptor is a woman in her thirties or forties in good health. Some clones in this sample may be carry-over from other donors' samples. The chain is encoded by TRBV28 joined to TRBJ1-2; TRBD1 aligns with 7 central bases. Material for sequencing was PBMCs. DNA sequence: TGTGCCAGCTCCTTCGGGGGACAGGGCTACACCTTC. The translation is CASSFGGQGYTF.